The rows below give T cell receptor beta chains drawn from one sample of a study of spatial heterogeneity in lung cancer. In TCRdb, the 5' RACE reads were re-called with MiXCR into one record per CDR3 protein. The sample carries some 120,000 distinct CDR3 sequences, 10% to 15% recorded once. The specimen comprised PBMCs, sampled at follow-up. These receptors all stem from a male donor with early-stage non-small cell lung cancer. Both conserved end residues are part of each CDR3. Fields, in order: CDR3 length, V gene, J gene, CDR3 protein.

>17|TRBV27|TRBJ2-7
CASSFGPSGGSSYEQYF
>16|TRBV3-1|TRBJ1-6
CASSQGELRRNSPLHF
>15|TRBV29-1|TRBJ2-5
CSVAVSRFRGETQYF
>14|TRBV4-2|TRBJ1-4
CASSPVSTNEKLFF
>15|TRBV28|TRBJ2-7
CASSLHGFLSGQGEF
>13|TRBV7-2|TRBJ2-7
CASSLELGYEQYF
>15|TRBV10-3|TRBJ1-5
CAISGSGNGNQPQHF
>13|TRBV9|TRBJ2-5
CASSVQGTETQYF
>16|TRBV30|TRBJ1-4
CAWSVYQGRTNEKLFF
>12|TRBV4-2|TRBJ1-3
CASSREGNTIYF